Below, one T cell receptor (beta chain) is given with its context. The antigen is undetermined. This entry comes from a study of metastatic and nonmetastatic thyroid tumors. Study-level background: Repertoires of blood and of tissue (tumor or nodule) from malignant and benign thyroid patients were compared. Study outcomes and limitations: Reported TCR beta diversity, measured in blood and tumor, was significantly higher for malignant thyroid tumors than for benign nodules.

In the original processing: It was from CDR3 differences across clinicopathological groups that a distant-metastasis classifier for papillary thyroid cancer was built. TCRdb reassembled clones from the PCR reads with MiXCR. V and J calls and clone size were set by TCRdb, not the authors. The table shows some 12,000 clones, with about 31% occurring only once. CDR1 SGHRS and CDR2 YFSETQ come from the germline V gene. The CDR3 sequence is 14 residues long. The ends lost 4 bases at V and 8 bases at J; junction bases unmatched: 6. Thyroid surgery was performed in patients who had received no treatment beforehand.

Sequenced material: tumor tissue. The sequence came from a female donor with papillary thyroid cancer or a benign thyroid nodule (not recorded which). Some clones in this sample may be carry-over from other donors' samples. V usage is TRBV5-1 and J usage is TRBJ1-6; 7 positions match TRBD1. This CDR3 reads CASSPGQNDSPLHF. In nucleotides, the CDR3 is TGCGCCAGCAGCCCGGGACAGAACGATTCACCCCTCCACTTT.